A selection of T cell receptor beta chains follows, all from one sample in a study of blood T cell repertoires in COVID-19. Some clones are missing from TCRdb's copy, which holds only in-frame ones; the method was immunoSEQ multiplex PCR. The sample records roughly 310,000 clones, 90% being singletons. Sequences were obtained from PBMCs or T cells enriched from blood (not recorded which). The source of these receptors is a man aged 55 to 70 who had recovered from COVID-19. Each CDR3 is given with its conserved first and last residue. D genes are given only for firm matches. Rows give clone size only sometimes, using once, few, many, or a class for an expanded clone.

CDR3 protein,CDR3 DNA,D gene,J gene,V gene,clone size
CASSPRTGGLNTEAFF,TGTGCCAGCAGCCCACGGACAGGGGGCTTGAACACTGAAGCTTTCTTT,TRBD1,TRBJ1-1,TRBV3-1/TRBV3-2,.
CASSLGGGVGEQYF,TGTGCCAGCTCACTAGGGGGCGGTGTAGGCGAGCAGTACTTC,TRBD1,TRBJ2-7,TRBV18,.
CASSLDSSDTQYF,TGTGCCAGCAGCTTAGATAGCTCAGATACGCAGTATTTT,.,TRBJ2-3,TRBV11-3,.
CASSRWAGLNYGYTF,TGTGCCAGCAGCCGGTGGGCAGGGCTTAACTATGGCTACACCTTC,.,TRBJ1-2,TRBV6-5,.
CASSKVTGLSEKLFF,TGTGCCAGCAGCAAAGTGACAGGATTGAGCGAAAAACTGTTTTTT,.,TRBJ1-4,TRBV21-1,.
CATSRDRLNYGYTF,TGTGCCACCAGCAGAGACAGACTTAACTATGGCTACACCTTC,.,TRBJ1-2,TRBV15,.
CASSNLTGGIYGYTF,TGCGCCAGCAGCAACTTGACAGGGGGAATCTATGGCTACACCTTC,TRBD1,TRBJ1-2,TRBV5-1,once
CASSLQAGANNEQFF,TGTGCCAGCAGCTTACAAGCGGGAGCAAACAATGAGCAGTTCTTC,TRBD2,TRBJ2-1,TRBV7-3,.
CASSLALGGEQYF,TGCGCCAGCAGCTTGGCTCTAGGGGGCGAGCAGTACTTC,.,TRBJ2-7,TRBV5-1,.
CASSEEGAGANVLTF,TGTGCCAGCAGTGAAGAGGGGGCTGGGGCCAACGTCCTGACTTTC,.,TRBJ2-6,TRBV2,.
CASRGTGDLSNQPQHF,TGTGCCAGCAGGGGGACAGGGGACCTTAGCAATCAGCCCCAGCATTTT,TRBD1,TRBJ1-5,TRBV2,once
CASSLASGQTLLHF,TGTGCCAGCAGCTTAGCTTCGGGACAAACACTCCTCCACTTT,.,TRBJ1-6,TRBV7-9,.
CASRQGAYSPLHF,TGTGCCAGCAGACAGGGGGCTTATTCACCCCTCCACTTT,TRBD1,TRBJ1-6,TRBV2,.